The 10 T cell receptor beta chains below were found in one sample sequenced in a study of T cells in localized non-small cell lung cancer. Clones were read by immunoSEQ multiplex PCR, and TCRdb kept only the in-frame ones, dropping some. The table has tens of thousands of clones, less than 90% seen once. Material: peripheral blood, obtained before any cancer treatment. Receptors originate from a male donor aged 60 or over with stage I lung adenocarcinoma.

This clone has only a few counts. CDR3 loop: CASSLTNRVGETQYF. The CDR3 nucleotides are TGTGCCAGCAGCTTAACAAACAGGGTCGGAGAGACCCAGTACTTC. The chain joins TRBV7-3 to TRBJ2-5, with a weak D call TRBD1 (6 bases). Trimming left V 0 bases short and J 4 bases short, with 12 bases between. The CDR3 is 15 residues long. Germline V gene sequence: CDR1 SGHTA, CDR2 FQGTGA.

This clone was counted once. As DNA, the CDR3 is TGTGCCAGCAGCGAAGGGTTGGGCTCGCATCAGCCCCAGCATTTT. Its protein product is CASSEGLGSHQPQHF. The J gene is TRBJ1-5, the V gene TRBV5-8; D uncertain. Germline V gives CDR1 SGHTS, CDR2 YDEGEE. The CDR3 extends over 15 amino acids. V gave up 4 bases and J gave up 5 bases, with 16 bases separating them.

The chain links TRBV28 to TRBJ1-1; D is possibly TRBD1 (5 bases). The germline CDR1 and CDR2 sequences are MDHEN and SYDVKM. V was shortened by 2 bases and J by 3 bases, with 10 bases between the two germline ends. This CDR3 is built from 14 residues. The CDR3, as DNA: TGTGCCAGCAGTTTAGTCAGGGACTACACTGAAGCTTTCTTT. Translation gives CASSLVRDYTEAFF.

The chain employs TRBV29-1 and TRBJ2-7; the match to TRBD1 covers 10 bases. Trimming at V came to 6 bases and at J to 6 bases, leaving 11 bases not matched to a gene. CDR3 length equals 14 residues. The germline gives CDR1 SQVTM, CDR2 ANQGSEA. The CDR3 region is CSVDSGTGVGEQYF. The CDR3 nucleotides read TGCAGCGTCGATTCCGGGACAGGGGTCGGCGAGCAGTACTTC.

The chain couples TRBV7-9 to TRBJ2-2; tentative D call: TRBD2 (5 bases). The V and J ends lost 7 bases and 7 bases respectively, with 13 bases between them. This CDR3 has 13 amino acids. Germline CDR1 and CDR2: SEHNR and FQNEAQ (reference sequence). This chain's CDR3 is CASKSAEVGELFF. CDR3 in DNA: TGTGCCAGCAAATCAGCGGAGGTCGGGGAGCTGTTTTTT. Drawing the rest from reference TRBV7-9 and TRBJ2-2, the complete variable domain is DTGVSQNPRHKITKRGQNVTFRCDPISEHNRLYWYRQTLGQGPEFLTYFQNEAQLEKSRLLSDRFSAERPKGSFSTLEIQRTEQGDSAMYLCASKSAEVGELFFGEGSRLTVL.

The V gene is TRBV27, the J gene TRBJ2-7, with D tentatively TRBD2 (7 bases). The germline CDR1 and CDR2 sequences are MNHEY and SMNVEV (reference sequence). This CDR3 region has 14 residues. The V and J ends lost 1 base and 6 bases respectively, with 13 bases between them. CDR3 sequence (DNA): TGTGCCAGCAGTTTATATCAGGGAGGGGGCGAGCAGTACTTC. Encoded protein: CASSLYQGGGEQYF.

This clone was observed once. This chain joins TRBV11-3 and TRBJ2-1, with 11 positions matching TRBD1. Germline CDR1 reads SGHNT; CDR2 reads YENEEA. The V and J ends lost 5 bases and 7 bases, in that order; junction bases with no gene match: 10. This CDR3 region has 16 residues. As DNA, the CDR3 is TGTGCCAGCAGCCCCCCAGGGACAGGGGGTCGAAATGAGCAGTTCTTC. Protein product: CASSPPGTGGRNEQFF.

CDR3 region: CASSIALTAEISYEQYF. CDR3 DNA: TGTGCCAGTAGTATAGCCCTCACAGCGGAAATCTCCTACGAGCAGTACTTC. V gene TRBV19 combines with J gene TRBJ2-7; TRBD2 is a possible D gene (5 bases). This CDR3 has 17 amino acids. V was cut by 1 base and J by 0 bases, with 16 bases left in between. The germline V gene encodes CDR1 LNHDA and CDR2 SQIVND (reference sequence). The variable domain in full, with the rest retrieved from reference TRBV19 and TRBJ2-7, is DGGITQSPKYLFRKEGQNVTLSCEQNLNHDAMYWYRQDPGQGLRLIYYSQIVNDFQKGDIAEGYSVSREKKESFPLTVTSAQKNPTAFYLCASSIALTAEISYEQYFGPGTRLTVT.

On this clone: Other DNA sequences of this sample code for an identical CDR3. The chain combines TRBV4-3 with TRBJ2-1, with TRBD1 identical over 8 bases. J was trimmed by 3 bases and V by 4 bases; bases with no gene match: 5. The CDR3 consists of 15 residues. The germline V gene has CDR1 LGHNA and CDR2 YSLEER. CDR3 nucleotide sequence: TGCGCCAGCAGCCCCAGGGGGCGAATCTACAATGAGCAGTTCTTC. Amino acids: CASSPRGRIYNEQFF.

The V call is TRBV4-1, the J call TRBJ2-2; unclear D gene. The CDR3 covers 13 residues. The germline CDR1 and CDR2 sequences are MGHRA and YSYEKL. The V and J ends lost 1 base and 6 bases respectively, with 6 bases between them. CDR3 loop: CASSQGGPGELFF. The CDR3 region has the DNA TGCGCCAGCAGCCAAGGGGGTCCCGGGGAGCTGTTTTTT.